The 32 T cell receptor beta chains given below trace back to one sample, sequenced in a study of blood T cell repertoires in COVID-19 (dated by TCRdb to 2019 to 2021). Preparation of the library involved the immunoSEQ multiplex PCR assay. The table was pulled from immuneACCESS by TCRdb, which kept in-frame rearrangements only. Such tables lose some clones; where checked, under half of the loss comes from unresolved V genes, and the rest has no known cause. For this sample there are 150,000 to 200,000 clones; 65% to 85% appear just once. The ten most abundant clones make up 14% of the sample. The sequenced sample was peripheral blood. The receptors shown here come from a woman older than 75 with acute or convalescent COVID-19.

The chain joins TRBV7-8 to TRBJ2-5; TRBD1 agrees at 9 bases. The CDR3 runs 15 residues. The junction had 5 bases not matched to a gene; V was cut back by 1 base and J by 5 bases. Per the germline V gene, CDR1 is SGHVS and CDR2 is FQNEAQ. The CDR3 nucleotides are TGTGCCAGCAGCTTAGAAAACAGGGGGCCGGAGACCCAGTACTTC. Its protein is CASSLENRGPETQYF.

V gene TRBV5-1 combines with J gene TRBJ2-7, with 10 bases that match TRBD1. The CDR3 runs to 13 residues. Germline trimming cut 4 bases from V and 2 bases from J; bases unmatched to any gene: 0. CDR1 is SGHRS and CDR2 is YFSETQ in the germline V gene. The CDR3: CASSGTGAYEQYF. CDR3 in DNA: TGCGCCAGCAGCGGGACAGGGGCCTACGAGCAGTACTTC.

V gene TRBV9 combines with J gene TRBJ2-1; 8 bases are a match to TRBD2. The CDR3 totals 14 residues. Unmatched junction bases numbered 9, after V lost 5 bases and J lost 8 bases. The germline V gene has CDR1 SGDLS and CDR2 YYNGEE. The CDR3 DNA reads TGTGCCAGCAGGAAAGGGCAGACTAGCGATGAGCAGTTCTTC. Its translation is CASRKGQTSDEQFF.

This clone was counted a single time. The chain couples TRBV30 to TRBJ2-1; D perhaps matches TRBD1 (5 bases). CDR1 and CDR2 from the germline V gene are GTSNPN and SVGIG (reference sequence). This CDR3 is 16 amino acids long. Deletions cut 1 base from V and 0 bases from J, with 13 bases between. The CDR3 nucleotides are TGTGCCTGGAGTGGGGGCCACTTGAGCTCCTACAATGAGCAGTTCTTC. This sequence encodes CAWSGGHLSSYNEQFF. The full variable domain, in which reference TRBV30 and TRBJ2-1 provide the parts outside the CDR3, is SQTIHQWPATLVQPVGSPLSLECTVEGTSNPNLYWYRQAAGRGLQLLFYSVGIGQISSEVPQNLSASRPQDRQFILSSKKLLLSDSGFYLCAWSGGHLSSYNEQFFGPGTRLTVL.

The rearrangement uses TRBV29-1 and TRBJ1-2, with TRBD1 matching over 9 bases. V lost 4 bases to trimming and J lost 7 bases; unmatched junction nucleotides: 13. The CDR3 has 15 residues. Looked up from germline, CDR1 is SQVTM and CDR2 is ANQGSEA. The CDR3 region has the DNA TGCAGCGTTGCCTTACACACCGGGACAGGGACTGGCTACACCTTC. Its protein product is CSVALHTGTGTGYTF. The full variable domain, in which reference TRBV29-1 and TRBJ1-2 provide the parts outside the CDR3, is SAVISQKPSRDICQRGTSLTIQCQVDSQVTMMFWYRQQPGQSLTLIATANQGSEATYESGFVIDKFPISRPNLTFSTLTVSNMSPEDSSIYLCSVALHTGTGTGYTFGSGTRLTVV.

CDR3 in amino acids: CASSQPRQNNSPLHF. Written as DNA, the CDR3 is TGCGCCAGCAGCCAACCTCGACAGAATAATTCACCCCTCCACTTT. The chain employs TRBV4-1 and TRBJ1-6; tentative D call: TRBD1 (5 bases). Germline V CDR1 and CDR2: MGHRA, YSYEKL. The CDR3 totals 15 residues. Between the trimmed V and J ends, which lost 2 bases and 5 bases, there was a span of 10 bases.

CDR3 nucleotides: TGCGCCAGCAGCTTGGTCGGGAGCTCTGGAAACACCATATATTTT. It codes for CASSLVGSSGNTIYF. The J gene is TRBJ1-3, the V gene TRBV5-1; D unresolved. CDR1 SGHRS and CDR2 YFSETQ come from the germline V gene. V dropped 0 bases and J dropped 0 bases, with 7 bases sitting between them. The CDR3 is made up of 15 amino acids.

This sequence joins TRBV5-4 and TRBJ2-7, with TRBD1 identical over 11 bases. Germline values: CDR1 SGHNT, CDR2 YYREEE (reference sequence). The CDR3 runs to 16 residues. Trimming took 4 bases from V and 2 from J; bases not matched to a gene: 8. CDR3 nucleotides: TGTGCCAGCAGCGGACAGGGACAGGGGGTTACCTACGAGCAGTACTTC. The encoded protein is CASSGQGQGVTYEQYF.

J is TRBJ1-2 and V is TRBV7-9; tentative D call: TRBD1 (5 bases). The CDR3 totals 11 residues. Trimming left V 8 bases short and J 3 bases short, with 7 bases between. Germline V gene lookup returns CDR1 SEHNR and CDR2 FQNEAQ (reference sequence). This chain's CDR3 is CASGADYGYTF. DNA of the CDR3: TGTGCCAGCGGGGCAGACTATGGCTACACCTTC.

This clone appeared a few times. The V gene is TRBV11-2, the J gene TRBJ1-6, with 8 bases fitting TRBD1. The V and J ends lost 4 bases and 7 bases, in that order; junction bases with no gene match: 3. The germline V gene encodes CDR1 SGHAT and CDR2 FQNNGV. The CDR3 has 14 amino acids. CDR3 sequence reads: CASSSGTGNSPLHF. Here the CDR3 DNA reads TGTGCCAGCAGCTCCGGGACAGGCAATTCACCCCTCCACTTT.

The chain carries TRBV5-1 and TRBJ1-2; 8 bases map to TRBD1. Per germline, CDR1 SGHRS and CDR2 YFSETQ. Trimming cost V 1 base and J 2 bases; bases outside gene matches: 4. The CDR3 is 15 amino acids. CDR3 in amino acids: CASSLSGGYNYGYTF. As DNA, the CDR3 is TGCGCCAGCAGCTTGTCAGGGGGCTACAACTATGGCTACACCTTC. Filled out from reference TRBV5-1 and TRBJ1-2, the complete variable domain reads KAGVTQTPRYLIKTRGQQVTLSCSPISGHRSVSWYQQTPGQGLQFLFEYFSETQRNKGNFPGRFSGRQFSNSRSEMNVSTLELGDSALYLCASSLSGGYNYGYTFGSGTRLTVV.

This rearrangement joins TRBV2 to TRBJ1-3; D possibly corresponds to TRBD1 (5 bases). Trimming removed 6 bases at V and 4 bases at J, with 16 bases between. CDR1 is SNHLY and CDR2 is FYNNEI in the germline V gene. This CDR3 contains 15 residues. CDR3 in DNA: TGTGCCAGCAGGCAGGCGGTGGGGCTGGGAAACACCATATATTTT. Translating it yields CASRQAVGLGNTIYF. Complete variable domain (other parts from reference TRBV2 and TRBJ1-3): EPEVTQTPSHQVTQMGQEVILRCVPISNHLYFYWYRQILGQKVEFLVSFYNNEISEKSEIFDDQFSVERPDGSNFTLKIRSTKLEDSAMYFCASRQAVGLGNTIYFGEGSWLTVV.

This sequence joins TRBV29-1 and TRBJ2-7, with D perhaps matching TRBD1 (6 bases). The germline CDR1 and CDR2 sequences are SQVTM and ANQGSEA. The CDR3 covers 12 residues. The V and J ends lost 4 bases and 4 bases respectively, with 11 bases between them. This chain's CDR3 is CSVVGQTYEQYF. CDR3 nucleotides: TGCAGCGTTGTTGGACAGACTTACGAGCAGTACTTC.

The chain links TRBV2 to TRBJ1-2; weak D call: TRBD1 (6 bases). The germline V and J ends were trimmed by 6 bases and 8 bases, with 13 bases remaining between them. The CDR3 spans 12 residues. Germline CDR1 reads SNHLY; CDR2 reads FYNNEI. CDR3 sequence (DNA): TGTGCCAGCAGGGGGGCAGGTGTGGGCTACACCTTC. Its protein is CASRGAGVGYTF.

The V and J genes are TRBV5-8 and TRBJ1-5, with unresolved D. Germline V gene sequence: CDR1 SGHTS, CDR2 YDEGEE. V lost 2 bases and J 5 bases, leaving 8 bases between the germline ends. The CDR3 contains 13 residues. The CDR3 DNA is TGTGCCAGCAGCTTAGAAGCGGATCAGCCCCAGCATTTT. This sequence encodes CASSLEADQPQHF. The whole variable domain, filled in from reference TRBV5-8 and TRBJ1-5, reads EAGVTQSPTHLIKTRGQQATLRCSPISGHTSVYWYQQALGLGLQFLLWYDEGEERNRGNFPPRFSGRQFPNYSSELNVNALELEDSALYLCASSLEADQPQHFGDGTRLSIL.

CDR3: CASSLLGTGAYEQYF. CDR3 DNA sequence: TGCGCCAGCAGCTTGTTGGGGACAGGGGCCTACGAGCAGTACTTC. The chain recombines TRBV5-1 with TRBJ2-7; 10 nucleotides line up with TRBD1. V trimming: 1 base; J trimming: 2 bases; junction bases outside the gene matches: 3. The CDR3 has 15 residues. The germline gives CDR1 SGHRS, CDR2 YFSETQ.

This clone was seen more than once but under ten times. The V and J genes are TRBV11-2 and TRBJ1-3, with a possible D match to TRBD1 (5 bases). The CDR3 length is 14 residues. V was clipped by 5 bases and J by 2 bases, with 10 bases between them. CDR1 SGHAT and CDR2 FQNNGV come from the germline V gene. CDR3 sequence: CASSEQGAGNTIYF. CDR3 coding DNA: TGTGCCAGCAGCGAGCAGGGTGCTGGAAACACCATATATTTT.

The gene calls are TRBV5-6 and TRBJ1-2; 10 nucleotides align to TRBD1. With 4 bases clipped from V and 13 bases from J, the junction kept 10 bases outside the gene matches. This CDR3 contains 13 residues. The germline CDR1 and CDR2 sequences are SGHDT and YYEEEE. CDR3 bases: TGTGCCAGCAGCGGGGGCCGGACAGGGGGTGCCACCTTC. This codes for CASSGGRTGGATF.

The CDR3 protein is CASSPGSQGNQPQHF. For the CDR3, the DNA is TGTGCCAGCAGCCCCGGGTCCCAAGGCAATCAGCCCCAGCATTTT. The chain is built from TRBV3-1 (or the pseudogene TRBV3-2) and TRBJ1-5; unclear D gene. Trimming cost V 4 bases and J 2 bases, with 12 bases left between them. Germline V gene data show CDR1 as LGHDT and CDR2 as YNNKEL (reference sequence). This CDR3 is 15 amino acids long.

The V and J genes are TRBV4-1 and TRBJ2-7, with D maybe TRBD2 (7 bases). The V end lost 3 bases, the J end lost 3 bases, and 12 bases lay between the germline ends. The CDR3 totals 14 residues. Looked up from germline, CDR1 is MGHRA and CDR2 is YSYEKL. CDR3: CASSQGASGYEQYF. The CDR3 DNA reads TGCGCCAGCAGCCAGGGGGCTAGCGGCTACGAGCAGTACTTC.

V usage is TRBV29-1 and J usage is TRBJ2-7, with TRBD2 as a possible D gene (5 bases). The CDR3 runs 13 residues. Germline CDR1 reads SQVTM; CDR2 reads ANQGSEA. The ends were cut back, 5 bases at V and 0 bases at J, with 11 bases in the middle. The CDR3 loop reads CSVTPRASYEQYF. In nucleotides, the CDR3 is TGCAGCGTTACCCCGAGGGCCTCCTACGAGCAGTACTTC.

The chain employs TRBV28 and TRBJ2-1; D remains ambiguous. Per germline, CDR1 MDHEN and CDR2 SYDVKM. V was trimmed by 4 bases and J by 4 bases, leaving 11 bases between them. The length of the CDR3 is 14 residues. The CDR3 DNA sequence: TGTGCCAGCAGTTCACCCAAGAGGTACAATGAGCAGTTCTTC. Protein product: CASSSPKRYNEQFF. Full variable domain (missing parts from reference TRBV28 and TRBJ2-1): DVKVTQSSRYLVKRTGEKVFLECVQDMDHENMFWYRQDPGLGLRLIYFSYDVKMKEKGDIPEGYSVSREKKERFSLILESASTNQTSMYLCASSSPKRYNEQFFGPGTRLTVL.

CDR3 residues: CASSIAGGPTDTQYF. CDR3 coding DNA: TGTGCCAGCAGCATAGCGGGAGGGCCCACAGATACGCAGTATTTT. The rearrangement links TRBV28 to TRBJ2-3, with TRBD2 matching over 11 bases. CDR1 is MDHEN and CDR2 is SYDVKM in the germline V gene. The CDR3 is made up of 15 amino acids. After removal of 6 bases from V and 2 bases from J, the junction contained 4 bases not matched to a gene.

The V call is TRBV29-1, the J call TRBJ1-1, with a possible D match to TRBD1 (5 bases). This CDR3 region has 13 residues. Germline V CDR1 and CDR2: SQVTM, ANQGSEA. The ends were cut back, 4 bases at V and 8 bases at J, with 17 bases in the middle. The CDR3 bases are TGCAGCGTTGTAAGACAGTTAGGCGGAGAAGCTTTCTTT. Translation: CSVVRQLGGEAFF.

This clone was observed a single time. This chain uses TRBV5-1 with TRBJ2-3, with TRBD2 identical over 7 bases. Trimming at V came to 0 bases and at J to 3 bases, leaving 7 bases not matched to a gene. Germline V lookup: CDR1 SGHRS, CDR2 YFSETQ. CDR3 length equals 16 residues. DNA of the CDR3: TGCGCCAGCAGCTTGGGCTCAGCGGGGTGGACAGATACGCAGTATTTT. Translation: CASSLGSAGWTDTQYF. Using reference TRBV5-1 and TRBJ2-3 for the parts outside the CDR3, the full variable domain is KAGVTQTPRYLIKTRGQQVTLSCSPISGHRSVSWYQQTPGQGLQFLFEYFSETQRNKGNFPGRFSGRQFSNSRSEMNVSTLELGDSALYLCASSLGSAGWTDTQYFGPGTRLTVL.

The rearrangement joins TRBV7-2 to TRBJ2-1, with 8 bases identical to TRBD2. CDR3 size: 16 residues. The germline gives CDR1 SGHTA, CDR2 FQGNSA. The trim removed 5 bases at V and 7 bases at J, leaving 13 bases unmatched. CDR3 nucleotide sequence: TGTGCCAGCAGCCTCCGTGGAGCGGGGGCGAAAAATGAGCAGTTCTTC. This gives the protein CASSLRGAGAKNEQFF.

The CDR3: CASSQGLAGGYEQYF. DNA of the CDR3: TGTGCCAGCAGTCAAGGACTAGCGGGAGGGTACGAGCAGTACTTC. V is TRBV6-2 or TRBV6-3 and J is TRBJ2-7; 15 bases line up with TRBD2. Trimming cost V 5 bases and J 4 bases; bases outside gene matches: 3. The V gene's germline CDR1 is MNHEY and CDR2 SVGEGT. CDR3 length: 15 residues.

The rearrangement uses TRBV30 and TRBJ2-1; 8 nucleotides match TRBD2. The germline CDR1 and CDR2 sequences are GTSNPN and SVGIG (reference sequence). CDR3 size: 12 residues. J gave up 10 bases and V 6 bases, and 8 bases lay outside the gene matches. The CDR3 spells CACARGGREQFF. CDR3 DNA sequence: TGTGCCTGTGCCCGGGGGGGACGGGAGCAGTTCTTC.

The chain has TRBV18 and TRBJ1-6; 8 positions match TRBD1. The germline CDR1 and CDR2 sequences are KGHSH and LQKENI. CDR3 length equals 17 residues. Trimming cost V 0 bases and J 7 bases; bases outside gene matches: 8. CDR3 region: CASSPPGQGGVNSPLHF. The CDR3 bases are TGTGCCAGCTCACCACCCGGACAGGGAGGAGTGAATTCACCCCTCCACTTT.

This rearrangement joins TRBV4-1 to TRBJ1-2; a weak D match, TRBD1 (6 bases). The length of the CDR3 is 16 residues. In germline, CDR1 is MGHRA, CDR2 YSYEKL. V lost 4 bases and J lost 0, with 15 bases in between. The CDR3 spells CASSRPAGQPNYGYTF. The CDR3 nucleotides are TGCGCCAGCAGCCGCCCGGCAGGACAGCCTAACTATGGCTACACCTTC.

The rearrangement links TRBV6-4 to TRBJ2-1, with 9 bases identical to TRBD2. The CDR3 is 15 amino acids. Per germline, CDR1 MRHNA and CDR2 SNTAGT. Trimming cost V 5 bases and J 9 bases; bases outside gene matches: 11. The CDR3 spells CASSLEGGRAGEQFF. The CDR3 DNA reads TGTGCCAGCAGTCTCGAGGGCGGGAGGGCCGGTGAGCAGTTCTTC.

This chain connects TRBV19 to TRBJ1-5; 8 bases map to TRBD1. This CDR3 comprises 14 residues. V was pared by 9 bases and J by 6 bases, with 10 bases of the junction left unmatched. Germline CDR1 and CDR2: LNHDA and SQIVND (reference sequence). Written as DNA, the CDR3 is TGTGCCAGCACGGACAGGGTCGGGGGTCAGCCCCAGCATTTT. It translates to CASTDRVGGQPQHF.